The rows below give T cell receptor beta chains drawn from one sample of a study of blood T cell repertoires in COVID-19. TCRdb's table, derived via immunoSEQ multiplex PCR, lists solely in-frame clones and lacks some. The sample holds about 320,000 clones, 75% to 90% seen once. Specimen: PBMCs or T cells enriched from blood (not recorded which). The receptors here all came from a woman in her twenties or thirties who had been exposed to COVID-19. The CDR3 runs from the conserved cysteine through the conserved F or W. The D gene is left open where the match is weak. Clone sizes are given selectively: once, few, many, or a class where the clone is expanded.

clone_size: -
j_call: TRBJ2-1
v_call: TRBV6-7
d_call: TRBD2
cdr3_nt: TGTGCCAGCAGTGCAAGCGGGGTCCCTTACAATGAGCAGTTCTTC
cdr3_aa: CASSASGVPYNEQFF

clone_size: -
j_call: TRBJ1-5
v_call: TRBV18
d_call: -
cdr3_nt: TGTGCCAGCTCACCAACAGAAAATCAGCCCCAGCATTTT
cdr3_aa: CASSPTENQPQHF

clone_size: -
j_call: TRBJ1-5
v_call: TRBV28
d_call: -
cdr3_nt: TGTGCCAGCAGTTTCGAGGGAGCTAATCAGCCCCAGCATTTT
cdr3_aa: CASSFEGANQPQHF

clone_size: -
j_call: TRBJ1-1
v_call: TRBV7-2
d_call: -
cdr3_nt: TGTGCCAGCAGCTTATCAGGGGACACTGAAGCTTTCTTT
cdr3_aa: CASSLSGDTEAFF

clone_size: once
j_call: TRBJ2-1
v_call: TRBV6-5
d_call: TRBD1
cdr3_nt: TGTGCCAGCAGTTACGTGGACAGGCTATACAATGAGCAGTTCTTC
cdr3_aa: CASSYVDRLYNEQFF

clone_size: -
j_call: TRBJ2-2
v_call: TRBV4-1
d_call: TRBD1
cdr3_nt: TGCGCCAGCAGCCGAACCGGACAGGGGAACACCGGGGAGCTGTTTTTT
cdr3_aa: CASSRTGQGNTGELFF

clone_size: -
j_call: TRBJ1-4
v_call: TRBV6-2/TRBV6-3
d_call: TRBD1
cdr3_nt: TGTGCCAGCAGTTACTCGGGACAGCGCATTGAAAAACTGTTTTTT
cdr3_aa: CASSYSGQRIEKLFF

clone_size: -
j_call: TRBJ1-2
v_call: TRBV5-5
d_call: -
cdr3_nt: TGTGCCAGCAGCTTATTACAGATACATACAGACTATGGCTACACCTTC
cdr3_aa: CASSLLQIHTDYGYTF

clone_size: -
j_call: TRBJ2-3
v_call: TRBV3-1/TRBV3-2
d_call: TRBD2
cdr3_nt: TGTGCCAGCAGCCGAACTACTAGCGGGAGGGCCGGAGATACGCAGTATTTT
cdr3_aa: CASSRTTSGRAGDTQYF

clone_size: -
j_call: TRBJ2-1
v_call: TRBV28
d_call: TRBD1
cdr3_nt: TGTGCCAGCAGTTCACCGGGACAGGGGGTTTTAAGTGAGCAGTTCTTC
cdr3_aa: CASSSPGQGVLSEQFF

clone_size: -
j_call: TRBJ1-4
v_call: TRBV5-1
d_call: TRBD1
cdr3_nt: TGCGCCAGCAGCCTTGGACAGGGAGGGGCTGAAAAACTGTTTTTT
cdr3_aa: CASSLGQGGAEKLFF

clone_size: -
j_call: TRBJ1-2
v_call: TRBV9
d_call: -
cdr3_nt: TGTGCCAGCAGCCTTAGCTCCGGGGGAGCCTATGGCTACACCTTC
cdr3_aa: CASSLSSGGAYGYTF

clone_size: -
j_call: TRBJ1-2
v_call: TRBV25-1
d_call: -
cdr3_nt: TGTGCCAGCGGTCGGGCAGGGACTCTCGGCTACACCTTC
cdr3_aa: CASGRAGTLGYTF

clone_size: -
j_call: TRBJ2-2
v_call: TRBV11-2
d_call: -
cdr3_nt: TGTGCCAGCAGCTTAGCCCTATCATCCACCGGGGAGCTGTTTTTT
cdr3_aa: CASSLALSSTGELFF

clone_size: -
j_call: TRBJ1-2
v_call: TRBV4-1
d_call: -
cdr3_nt: TGCGCCAGCAGCCAAGGGGCTACCCGAGCTAACTATGGCTACACCTTC
cdr3_aa: CASSQGATRANYGYTF

clone_size: -
j_call: TRBJ1-5
v_call: TRBV20-1
d_call: -
cdr3_nt: TGCAGTGCTAGTTGGGGAGGAGATCAGCCCCAGCATTTT
cdr3_aa: CSASWGGDQPQHF

clone_size: -
j_call: TRBJ1-4
v_call: TRBV29-1
d_call: -
cdr3_nt: TGCAGCGTTGAACAGGGGAATGAAAAACTGTTTTTT
cdr3_aa: CSVEQGNEKLFF

clone_size: -
j_call: TRBJ2-7
v_call: TRBV4-2
d_call: TRBD2
cdr3_nt: TGTGCCAGCAGCGCGGGGGGCGACGAGCAGTACTTC
cdr3_aa: CASSAGGDEQYF

clone_size: many
j_call: TRBJ1-2
v_call: TRBV19
d_call: TRBD1
cdr3_nt: TGTGCCAGTAGTAGGACAGGCTATGGCTACACCTTC
cdr3_aa: CASSRTGYGYTF

clone_size: -
j_call: TRBJ2-7
v_call: TRBV4-1
d_call: TRBD2
cdr3_nt: TGCGCCAGCAGCCTTCGGACTAGCGGGAGCTACGAGCAGTACTTC
cdr3_aa: CASSLRTSGSYEQYF

clone_size: -
j_call: TRBJ2-1
v_call: TRBV27
d_call: -
cdr3_nt: TGTGCCAGCAGTCCGACTTCTTTGCCTGGCAATGAGCAGTTCTTC
cdr3_aa: CASSPTSLPGNEQFF

clone_size: few
j_call: TRBJ1-1
v_call: TRBV18
d_call: -
cdr3_nt: TGTGCCAGCTCTAACAGGGAGAACACTGAAGCTTTCTTT
cdr3_aa: CASSNRENTEAFF

clone_size: -
j_call: TRBJ2-1
v_call: TRBV18
d_call: -
cdr3_nt: TGTGCCAGCGACACATCGGGATCCTACAATGAGCAGTTCTTC
cdr3_aa: CASDTSGSYNEQFF

clone_size: -
j_call: TRBJ1-1
v_call: TRBV5-1
d_call: -
cdr3_nt: TGCGCCAGCAGCCGAACCCAGGGGAGCAAGAACACTGAAGCTTTCTTT
cdr3_aa: CASSRTQGSKNTEAFF

clone_size: few
j_call: TRBJ2-2
v_call: TRBV30
d_call: -
cdr3_nt: TGTGCCTGGAATCTGATGAGGGCCGGGGAGCTGTTTTTT
cdr3_aa: CAWNLMRAGELFF

clone_size: -
j_call: TRBJ2-2
v_call: TRBV13
d_call: -
cdr3_nt: TGTGCCAGCACGTGGTTTGACTATTCGAGGAACACCGGGGAGCTGTTTTTT
cdr3_aa: CASTWFDYSRNTGELFF

clone_size: -
j_call: TRBJ1-2
v_call: TRBV23-1
d_call: -
cdr3_nt: TGCGCCAGCAGTCAAAAACTACGGGCGGGGGCTACTATTAACTATGGCTACACCTTC
cdr3_aa: CASSQKLRAGATINYGYTF

clone_size: -
j_call: TRBJ2-7
v_call: TRBV4-2
d_call: TRBD2
cdr3_nt: TGTGCCAGCAGCCAACCCCCTAGCGGGAGTCTGAACGAGCAGTACTTC
cdr3_aa: CASSQPPSGSLNEQYF

clone_size: -
j_call: TRBJ1-3
v_call: TRBV7-2
d_call: TRBD1
cdr3_nt: TGTGCCAGCAGACCGACAGGGCAGGGAAACACCATATATTTT
cdr3_aa: CASRPTGQGNTIYF

clone_size: few
j_call: TRBJ1-1
v_call: TRBV19
d_call: -
cdr3_nt: TGTGCCAGTAGTGCCGCAGTGAACACTGAAGCTTTCTTT
cdr3_aa: CASSAAVNTEAFF

clone_size: -
j_call: TRBJ2-7
v_call: TRBV24-1
d_call: -
cdr3_nt: TGTGCCACCAGTTGCGGGGTTTTGGTCTCAATCTACGAGCAGTACTTC
cdr3_aa: CATSCGVLVSIYEQYF

clone_size: few
j_call: TRBJ2-7
v_call: TRBV10-3
d_call: TRBD1
cdr3_nt: TGTGCCATCAGTCCGGACAGGACCCGCTCCTACGAGCAGTACTTC
cdr3_aa: CAISPDRTRSYEQYF

clone_size: -
j_call: TRBJ2-1
v_call: TRBV3-1/TRBV3-2
d_call: -
cdr3_nt: TGTGCCAGCAGCCTTCCGTCGGCAGGGTACAATGAGCAGTTCTTC
cdr3_aa: CASSLPSAGYNEQFF

clone_size: few
j_call: TRBJ2-3
v_call: TRBV7-2
d_call: TRBD2
cdr3_nt: TGTGCCAGCAGTGGGCTGACTAGCGGGGGTCGAACAGATACGCAGTATTTT
cdr3_aa: CASSGLTSGGRTDTQYF

clone_size: -
j_call: TRBJ2-7
v_call: TRBV7-2
d_call: TRBD2
cdr3_nt: TGTGCCAGCAGCTTACAGCGGGGGGCCCCCTACGAGCAGTACTTC
cdr3_aa: CASSLQRGAPYEQYF

clone_size: -
j_call: TRBJ2-5
v_call: TRBV7-2
d_call: TRBD2
cdr3_nt: TGTGCCAGCAGCCTCCCGCCGGGACTAGCGGGGGCACGGGAGACCCAGTACTTC
cdr3_aa: CASSLPPGLAGARETQYF

clone_size: -
j_call: TRBJ1-4
v_call: TRBV7-6
d_call: -
cdr3_nt: TGTGCCAGCAGCTTAGGACACCCAAGGAACGAAAAACTGTTTTTT
cdr3_aa: CASSLGHPRNEKLFF

clone_size: -
j_call: TRBJ1-5
v_call: TRBV12-3/TRBV12-4
d_call: -
cdr3_nt: TGTGCCAGCACCGATCGGGGGGATCAGCCCCAGCATTTT
cdr3_aa: CASTDRGDQPQHF

clone_size: -
j_call: TRBJ2-1
v_call: TRBV4-2
d_call: TRBD2
cdr3_nt: TGTGCCAGCAGCCTTGGGACTAACGGTGAGCAGTTCTTC
cdr3_aa: CASSLGTNGEQFF

clone_size: many
j_call: TRBJ2-7
v_call: TRBV2
d_call: TRBD2
cdr3_nt: TGTGCCAGCAGTGGTGGGACGGGGGGACTCTACGAGCAGTACTTC
cdr3_aa: CASSGGTGGLYEQYF

clone_size: -
j_call: TRBJ1-5
v_call: TRBV7-2
d_call: -
cdr3_nt: TGTGCCAGCAGCTTAGTCAGGGATGGTAATCAGCCCCAGCATTTT
cdr3_aa: CASSLVRDGNQPQHF

clone_size: -
j_call: TRBJ1-2
v_call: TRBV28
d_call: -
cdr3_nt: TGTGCCAGCAGTTTCGACGGAGTCTATGGCTACACCTTC
cdr3_aa: CASSFDGVYGYTF

clone_size: few
j_call: TRBJ2-2
v_call: TRBV18
d_call: TRBD1
cdr3_nt: TGTGCCAGCTCACCGGGGACAGGGCTTATCGGCGGGGAGCTGTTTTTT
cdr3_aa: CASSPGTGLIGGELFF

clone_size: -
j_call: TRBJ2-7
v_call: TRBV5-4
d_call: TRBD2
cdr3_nt: TGTGCCAGCAGCTCTAGGACTAGCGGGAGACCCTACGAGCAGTACTTC
cdr3_aa: CASSSRTSGRPYEQYF

clone_size: once
j_call: TRBJ1-5
v_call: TRBV18
d_call: TRBD1
cdr3_nt: TGTGCCAGCTCAACTAAGACAGGGCCCAATCAGCCCCAGCATTTT
cdr3_aa: CASSTKTGPNQPQHF

clone_size: few
j_call: TRBJ1-2
v_call: TRBV7-3
d_call: -
cdr3_nt: TGTGCCAGCAGCTTCGCGACACTTGGCGCCTATGGCTACACCTTC
cdr3_aa: CASSFATLGAYGYTF

clone_size: -
j_call: TRBJ1-2
v_call: TRBV4-3
d_call: TRBD1
cdr3_nt: TGCGCCAGCAGCCAAGAAATTACAGGGGGTGGCTACACCTTC
cdr3_aa: CASSQEITGGGYTF

clone_size: once
j_call: TRBJ2-7
v_call: TRBV5-5
d_call: TRBD2
cdr3_nt: TGTGCCAGCAGCTACGCGGGGGGTTCAGCTTACGAGCAGTACTTC
cdr3_aa: CASSYAGGSAYEQYF

clone_size: -
j_call: TRBJ2-3
v_call: TRBV5-1
d_call: TRBD2
cdr3_nt: TGCGCCAGCAGCTTAGCGGGAGGGCCTAGAGATACGCAGTATTTT
cdr3_aa: CASSLAGGPRDTQYF

clone_size: -
j_call: TRBJ1-3
v_call: TRBV28
d_call: -
cdr3_nt: TGTGCCATCCAGGGCGGGGCTGGAAACACCATATATTTT
cdr3_aa: CAIQGGAGNTIYF

clone_size: -
j_call: TRBJ2-1
v_call: TRBV9
d_call: TRBD2
cdr3_nt: TGTGCCAGCAGCGTCGGGCTAGCGGGAGTTGAGCAGTTCTTC
cdr3_aa: CASSVGLAGVEQFF

clone_size: -
j_call: TRBJ1-1
v_call: TRBV6-2/TRBV6-3
d_call: TRBD1
cdr3_nt: TGTGCCAGCAGTTACCGGGACAGTTTCCGCGCTGAAGCTTTCTTT
cdr3_aa: CASSYRDSFRAEAFF

clone_size: few
j_call: TRBJ2-5
v_call: TRBV15
d_call: -
cdr3_nt: TGTGCCACCAGCCCTGCCTATGGGGCAGAGACCCAGTACTTC
cdr3_aa: CATSPAYGAETQYF

clone_size: -
j_call: TRBJ1-3
v_call: TRBV9
d_call: -
cdr3_nt: TGTGCCAGCAGCGTACTTGCGGGGACCTCTGGAAACACCATATATTTT
cdr3_aa: CASSVLAGTSGNTIYF

clone_size: -
j_call: TRBJ1-6
v_call: TRBV13
d_call: -
cdr3_nt: TGTGCCAGCAGCTTATTCCAGGGGAATTCACCCCTCCACTTT
cdr3_aa: CASSLFQGNSPLHF